Sequencing of this TCR beta chain was carried out in a study of T cells in narcolepsy. Regarding the study as a whole: Autoreactive HCRT-specific and TRIB2-specific clonotypes were marked in same-patient CSF-versus-blood CD4+ comparisons. No autoreactive T cell clone sequences appeared in some memory CD4+ repertoires.

V was trimmed by 3 bases and J by 2 bases, leaving 11 bases between them. CDR1 is SGHVS, CDR2 FQNEAQ, per germline. The CDR3 sequence is 14 residues long. This table comes from immunoSEQ multiplex PCR, and its TCRdb copy is limited to in-frame clones, with some not included. The data show roughly 23,000 clones, about 80% seen once. As concerns this clone: Antigen: not known.

This TCR came from a human donor in good health. Specimen: memory (CD45RA-) CD4+ T cells from blood. This sequence joins TRBV7-8 and TRBJ2-7; D possibly corresponds to TRBD2 (6 bases). In DNA form, the CDR3 reads TGTGCCAGCAGCTTGGGGGACTCGGCCTACGAGCAGTACTTC. This codes for CASSLGDSAYEQYF.